The rows below give T cell receptor beta chains drawn from one sample of a study of T cells in tumors and immune-related adverse events. Generated by immunoSEQ multiplex PCR, the TCRdb table keeps only in-frame clones and is missing some. The sample records 7,900 or so clones, around 95% being singletons. The starting material was lymph node tissue, obtained from a patient treated with anti-PD-1 therapy. Receptors were obtained from a female donor with metastatic renal cell carcinoma. Each CDR3 is given with its conserved first and last residue. D genes are given only for firm matches. A row's size may be missing; if present it is once, few, many or a size class.

V: TRBV19
D: TRBD2
size: NA
length: 16
J: TRBJ2-5
DNA: TGTGCCAGTAGTATAGTTTGGGCGGGGGGAGGAGAGACCCAGTACTTC
CDR3: CASSIVWAGGGETQYF

V: TRBV7-6
D: NA
size: NA
length: 18
J: TRBJ1-2
DNA: TGTGCCAGCAGCTTAGAACCCCGAAGCACCGACCGAAACTATGGCTACACCTTC
CDR3: CASSLEPRSTDRNYGYTF

V: TRBV18
D: NA
size: NA
length: 14
J: TRBJ1-2
DNA: TGTGCCAGCTCACTCGTCCAGAGTAACTATGGCTACACCTTC
CDR3: CASSLVQSNYGYTF

V: TRBV11-2
D: NA
size: NA
length: 10
J: TRBJ2-3
DNA: TGTGCCAGCAGCCGTGATACGCAGTATTTT
CDR3: CASSRDTQYF

V: TRBV19
D: NA
size: NA
length: 17
J: TRBJ2-2
DNA: TGTGCCAGTAGTCCCGCCAGACAGAGATCGAACACCGGGGAGCTGTTTTTT
CDR3: CASSPARQRSNTGELFF

V: TRBV18
D: TRBD2
size: NA
length: 17
J: TRBJ2-3
DNA: TGTGCCAGCTCACCGAAGACTAGCGGGATTCCAGGCGATACGCAGTATTTT
CDR3: CASSPKTSGIPGDTQYF

V: TRBV9
D: NA
size: NA
length: 15
J: TRBJ2-3
DNA: TGTGCCAGCACGGGTCGGAGCGGGCTCACAGATACGCAGTATTTT
CDR3: CASTGRSGLTDTQYF

V: TRBV7-9
D: NA
size: NA
length: 13
J: TRBJ1-1
DNA: TGTGCCAGCAGCCAGGGTACGGGGACTGAAGCTTTCTTT
CDR3: CASSQGTGTEAFF

V: TRBV2
D: TRBD2
size: NA
length: 15
J: TRBJ2-5
DNA: TGTGCCAGCAGGAGGGAGCGGGGGCTCCAGGGGACCCAGTACTTC
CDR3: CASRRERGLQGTQYF

V: TRBV30
D: NA
size: NA
length: 15
J: TRBJ2-3
DNA: TGTGCCTGGAGTGTGAGACATCTAGACACAGATACGCAGTATTTT
CDR3: CAWSVRHLDTDTQYF

V: TRBV7-8
D: NA
size: once
length: 20
J: TRBJ1-5
DNA: TGTGCCAGCAGCTTAGGAGGGTTAGACGGCCAGAGATATCGTGGTCAGCCCCAGCATTTT
CDR3: CASSLGGLDGQRYRGQPQHF

V: TRBV6-5
D: NA
size: NA
length: 16
J: TRBJ1-1
DNA: TGTGCCAGCAGTTCCCTATACCCGCGTCCGGGCACTGAAGCTTTCTTT
CDR3: CASSSLYPRPGTEAFF

V: TRBV28
D: TRBD2
size: NA
length: 22
J: TRBJ2-1
DNA: TGTGCCAGCAGTTTTCCCCCTCTACTTCGACCCAGCGGGAGGGCCTCCTACAATGAGCAGTTCTTC
CDR3: CASSFPPLLRPSGRASYNEQFF

V: TRBV7-6
D: NA
size: NA
length: 13
J: TRBJ2-2
DNA: TGTGCCAGCCCCCACCCCAGGCCCGGGGAGCTGTTTTTT
CDR3: CASPHPRPGELFF

V: TRBV11-2
D: NA
size: NA
length: 17
J: TRBJ2-3
DNA: TGTGCCAGCAGCCCTCGGTCGGAGATTTTAAGCACAGATACGCAGTATTTT
CDR3: CASSPRSEILSTDTQYF

V: TRBV30
D: NA
size: NA
length: 11
J: TRBJ1-2
DNA: TGTGCCTGGACAACAGGGCCCGGCTACACCTTC
CDR3: CAWTTGPGYTF

V: TRBV5-4
D: NA
size: NA
length: 16
J: TRBJ2-4
DNA: TGTGCCAGCAGCCAAGTTTATGGGGGAGTGAGAAACATTCAGTACTTC
CDR3: CASSQVYGGVRNIQYF

V: TRBV28
D: TRBD2
size: NA
length: 14
J: TRBJ2-3
DNA: TGTGCCAGCAGTGTACTAGCGGGAGCAGATACGCAGTATTTT
CDR3: CASSVLAGADTQYF

V: TRBV11-3
D: NA
size: NA
length: 14
J: TRBJ2-1
DNA: TGTGCCAGCAGCTTAGGCGGCTCCTACAATGAGCAGTTCTTC
CDR3: CASSLGGSYNEQFF

V: TRBV29-1
D: NA
size: NA
length: 13
J: TRBJ1-5
DNA: TGCAGCGTTCTCAACGGGCCCAATCAGCCCCAGCATTTT
CDR3: CSVLNGPNQPQHF

V: TRBV2
D: NA
size: NA
length: 12
J: TRBJ2-1
DNA: TGTGCCAGCAAAGGCGCCTACAATGAGCAGTTCTTC
CDR3: CASKGAYNEQFF

V: TRBV7-8
D: NA
size: NA
length: 15
J: TRBJ1-2
DNA: TGTGCCAGCAGTTCAGGCCGGCAGACTAACTATGGCTACACCTTC
CDR3: CASSSGRQTNYGYTF

V: TRBV7-2
D: TRBD2
size: NA
length: 16
J: TRBJ2-7
DNA: TGTGCCAGCAGCTTAAGTCTTCAGCGGGGCTCCTACGAGCAGTACTTC
CDR3: CASSLSLQRGSYEQYF

V: TRBV5-4
D: NA
size: NA
length: 14
J: TRBJ2-3
DNA: TGTGCCAGCAGCTTCGGGCTGCGCACAGATACGCAGTATTTT
CDR3: CASSFGLRTDTQYF

V: TRBV7-2
D: TRBD1
size: NA
length: 11
J: TRBJ2-3
DNA: TGTGCCAGCAGCTTCGGACAGGTCATGTATTTT
CDR3: CASSFGQVMYF

V: TRBV4-1
D: NA
size: NA
length: 16
J: TRBJ1-5
DNA: TGCGCCAGCAGCCAGGTACAGGGCGGAAGCAATCAGCCCCAGCATTTT
CDR3: CASSQVQGGSNQPQHF

V: TRBV11-3
D: NA
size: NA
length: 15
J: TRBJ2-6
DNA: TGTGCCAGCAGCTTAGTCGGATCTGGGGCCAACGTCCTGACTTTC
CDR3: CASSLVGSGANVLTF

V: TRBV5-1
D: NA
size: NA
length: 15
J: TRBJ2-7
DNA: TGCGCCAGCAGCCCGCCAGGGGCGGGACAGAACGAGCAGTACTTC
CDR3: CASSPPGAGQNEQYF

V: TRBV2
D: TRBD2
size: NA
length: 15
J: TRBJ2-5
DNA: TGTGCCAGCACTGCAGGGACTAGCTACCAAGAGACCCAGTACTTC
CDR3: CASTAGTSYQETQYF

V: TRBV2
D: NA
size: NA
length: 13
J: TRBJ2-3
DNA: TGTGCCAGCAGTGATGTGGCCACAGATACGCAGTATTTT
CDR3: CASSDVATDTQYF

V: TRBV5-1
D: TRBD1
size: NA
length: 15
J: TRBJ1-1
DNA: TGCGCCAGCTTTCCCGGGGACAGGTGGGACACTGAAGCTTTCTTT
CDR3: CASFPGDRWDTEAFF

V: TRBV2
D: TRBD1
size: NA
length: 14
J: TRBJ2-7
DNA: TGTGCCAGCAACCTGGACAGGACCTCCTACGAGCAGTACTTC
CDR3: CASNLDRTSYEQYF

V: TRBV30
D: NA
size: NA
length: 15
J: TRBJ2-1
DNA: TGTGCCTGGAGTTGGGACACGCTCTCCTACAATGAGCAGTTCTTC
CDR3: CAWSWDTLSYNEQFF

V: TRBV5-1
D: NA
size: NA
length: 16
J: TRBJ2-3
DNA: TGCGCCAGCAGCTTGGTAGGGACGGATAGCACAGATACGCAGTATTTT
CDR3: CASSLVGTDSTDTQYF

V: TRBV7-9
D: NA
size: NA
length: 15
J: TRBJ2-1
DNA: TGTGCCAGCAGTCCCCTGGGCGGATCCTACAATGAGCAGTTCTTC
CDR3: CASSPLGGSYNEQFF

V: TRBV4-1
D: NA
size: NA
length: 15
J: TRBJ2-1
DNA: TGCGCCAGCAGCCAAGAGGCAACAGGGTACAATGAGCAGTTCTTC
CDR3: CASSQEATGYNEQFF

V: TRBV6-6
D: NA
size: NA
length: 12
J: TRBJ2-7
DNA: TGTGCCAGCGGTAGCACGTCCTACGAGCAGTACTTC
CDR3: CASGSTSYEQYF

V: TRBV18
D: NA
size: NA
length: 19
J: TRBJ1-1
DNA: TGTGCCAGCTCACCAAGCGGGGCAGCGGGGCCGCGGGGCGGGACTGAAGCTTTCTTT
CDR3: CASSPSGAAGPRGGTEAFF

V: TRBV5-1
D: NA
size: NA
length: 14
J: TRBJ1-5
DNA: TGCGCCAGCAGCTTGGACGGGCTTAATCAGCCCCAGCATTTT
CDR3: CASSLDGLNQPQHF

V: TRBV6-6
D: NA
size: NA
length: 11
J: TRBJ1-2
DNA: TGTGCCAGCGAAGGTTTGGATGGCTACACCTTC
CDR3: CASEGLDGYTF

V: TRBV9
D: NA
size: NA
length: 10
J: TRBJ1-1
DNA: TGTAAACCAGGGAACACTGAAGCTTTCTTT
CDR3: CKPGNTEAFF

V: TRBV28
D: NA
size: NA
length: 12
J: TRBJ2-3
DNA: TGTGCCAGCAGAGCGGGACAGCCTACGCAGTATTTT
CDR3: CASRAGQPTQYF

V: TRBV7-2
D: NA
size: once
length: 12
J: TRBJ2-4
DNA: TGTGCCAGCAGCTTAGCCAAAAACATTCAGTACTTC
CDR3: CASSLAKNIQYF

V: TRBV5-4
D: NA
size: NA
length: 13
J: TRBJ2-5
DNA: TGTGCCAGCAGCTTCGGAAGCTCGGAGACCCAGTACTTC
CDR3: CASSFGSSETQYF

V: TRBV18
D: NA
size: NA
length: 15
J: TRBJ1-4
DNA: TGTGCCAGCTCACTGCAGGGGATAGGTAATGAAAAACTGTTTTTT
CDR3: CASSLQGIGNEKLFF